The 22 T cell receptor beta chains listed next were all sequenced from one sample in a study of blood T cell repertoires in COVID-19. Only in-frame clones appear in the TCRdb table, and some are missing; sequencing was by immunoSEQ multiplex PCR. Of about 380,000 clones listed, 85% are singletons. The sequenced sample consisted of peripheral blood. All receptors come from a woman aged 18-29 years with acute or convalescent COVID-19.

The chain joins TRBV6-1 to TRBJ2-7; D possibly corresponds to TRBD2 (6 bases). Germline CDR1 is MNHNS and CDR2 is SASEGT. Trimming left V 1 base short and J 1 base short, with 11 bases between. The CDR3 extends over 15 amino acids. The CDR3 DNA is TGTGCCAGCAGTGAAGAAGTAGCGGTTTCCTACGAGCAGTACTTC. Its translation is CASSEEVAVSYEQYF.

DNA of the CDR3: TGTGCCACCAGCCAGAACACGAATTACGAGCAGTACTTC. Its protein is CATSQNTNYEQYF. The chain is built from TRBV15 and TRBJ2-7; D call uncertain. V was shortened by 5 bases and J by 4 bases, with 12 bases between the two germline ends. This CDR3 region has 13 residues. The germline V gene has CDR1 LNHNV and CDR2 YYDKDF (reference sequence). The variable domain in full, with the rest retrieved from reference TRBV15 and TRBJ2-7, is DAMVIQNPRYQVTQFGKPVTLSCSQTLNHNVMYWYQQKSSQAPKLLFHYYDKDFNNEADTPDNFQSRRPNTSFCFLDIRSPGLGDTAMYLCATSQNTNYEQYFGPGTRLTVT.

The chain employs TRBV5-8 and TRBJ2-5, with TRBD1 identical over 8 bases. The germline CDR1 and CDR2 sequences are SGHTS and YDEGEE. With 2 bases clipped from V and 5 bases from J, the junction kept 8 bases outside the gene matches. CDR3 length: 15 residues. The CDR3 region is CASSFQGTGPETQYF. The CDR3, as DNA: TGTGCCAGCAGCTTTCAGGGGACAGGCCCTGAGACCCAGTACTTC.

Here the CDR3 reads CASSIGRDFNQPQHF. DNA of the CDR3: TGTGCCAGTAGTATCGGCCGCGACTTCAATCAGCCCCAGCATTTT. This chain uses TRBV19 with TRBJ1-5, with D unresolved. Trimming cost V 3 bases and J 3 bases, with 12 bases left between them. This CDR3 comprises 15 residues. CDR1 and CDR2 (germline): LNHDA, SQIVND (reference sequence).

In its sample, this clone was seen a few times. The chain employs TRBV19 and TRBJ1-2; D is perhaps TRBD1 (6 bases). There are 12 residues in the CDR3. In germline, CDR1 is LNHDA, CDR2 SQIVND (reference sequence). V lost 10 bases and J 2 bases, leaving 11 bases between the germline ends. CDR3 residues: CATLQGNYGYTF. For the CDR3, the DNA is TGTGCCACTTTACAGGGCAACTATGGCTACACCTTC.

The chain carries TRBV6-5 and TRBJ1-2, with D perhaps matching TRBD1 (6 bases). Trimming removed 0 bases from V and 4 bases from J, with 15 bases in between. The CDR3 extends over 16 amino acids. Per germline, CDR1 MNHEY and CDR2 SVGAGI. DNA of the CDR3: TGTGCCAGCAGTTACTCCGTACCGAGGGGGACCTATGGCTACACCTTC. This sequence encodes CASSYSVPRGTYGYTF.

This clone appeared once. J is TRBJ2-7 and V is TRBV5-1; D unclear. The ends were cut back, 4 bases at V and 7 bases at J, with 15 bases in the middle. The germline V gene encodes CDR1 SGHRS and CDR2 YFSETQ. The CDR3 is 13 amino acids. CDR3 sequence (DNA): TGCGCCAGCAGCCCCAATGTCGGGTATGAGCAGTACTTC. Residues: CASSPNVGYEQYF.

V is TRBV11-2 and J is TRBJ2-3, with a weak D call TRBD1 (6 bases). CDR1 is SGHAT and CDR2 is FQNNGV in the germline V gene. The V gene lost 3 bases and the J gene lost 3 bases, with 13 bases spanning the gap. This CDR3 spans 15 amino acids. The chain's CDR3 is CASSLAPGQTDTQYF. The CDR3, as DNA: TGTGCCAGCAGCTTGGCCCCCGGACAGACAGATACGCAGTATTTT. Using reference TRBV11-2 and TRBJ2-3 for the parts outside the CDR3, the full variable domain is EAGVAQSPRYKIIEKRQSVAFWCNPISGHATLYWYQQILGQGPKLLIQFQNNGVVDDSQLPKDRFSAERLKGVDSTLKIQPAKLEDSAVYLCASSLAPGQTDTQYFGPGTRLTVL.

The rearrangement joins TRBV6-5 to TRBJ1-2; possible D gene TRBD1, 6 bases. Germline V gene lookup returns CDR1 MNHEY and CDR2 SVGAGI. Deletions cut 6 bases from V and 4 bases from J, with 15 bases between. The CDR3 is 14 residues long. The CDR3 region has the DNA TGTGCCAGCAGCCCGACAGGATCATTCTATGGCTACACCTTC. Translation: CASSPTGSFYGYTF.

This clone was recorded once. The J gene is TRBJ1-1, the V gene TRBV23-1; 10 bases match TRBD1. TRBV23-1 is known as an ORF, though its function is uncertain. There are 19 residues in the CDR3. The V segment lost 3 bases and the J segment 2 bases; nucleotides outside the gene matches: 15. CDR3 amino acids: CASSQLGEGQGHDNTEAFF. DNA for the CDR3: TGCGCCAGCAGTCAGCTTGGGGAGGGACAGGGGCATGACAACACTGAAGCTTTCTTT.

The chain carries TRBV27 and TRBJ1-6, with TRBD1 as a possible D gene (6 bases). The V gene's germline CDR1 is MNHEY and CDR2 SMNVEV (reference sequence). The CDR3 totals 16 residues. Trimming cost V 2 bases and J 4 bases, with 12 bases left between them. As DNA, the CDR3 is TGTGCCAGCAGTTTAGCCGGGACACCATATAATTCACCCCTCCACTTT. It translates to CASSLAGTPYNSPLHF.

The rearrangement links TRBV28 to TRBJ2-2; unclear D gene. Germline lookup yields CDR1 MDHEN and CDR2 SYDVKM. Trimming shortened V by 3 bases and J by 6 bases, and 8 bases separated the two germline ends. This CDR3 comprises 13 residues. CDR3 sequence (DNA): TGTGCCAGCAGTTTGGTCAGGTCCGGGGAGCTGTTTTTT. This translates into CASSLVRSGELFF.

This clone occurred a few times. CDR3 region: CATSRNTGELFF. The DNA of the CDR3 is TGTGCCACCAGCCGGAACACCGGGGAGCTGTTTTTT. J is TRBJ2-2 and V is TRBV24-1, with D hard to call. This CDR3 comprises 12 residues. The V gene lost 7 bases and the J gene lost 1 base, with 3 bases spanning the gap. The germline V gene encodes CDR1 KGHDR and CDR2 SFDVKD.

The chain recombines TRBV27 with TRBJ1-5; D gene uncertain. The germline gives CDR1 MNHEY, CDR2 SMNVEV (reference sequence). V was shortened by 5 bases and J by 5 bases, with 10 bases between the two germline ends. This CDR3 has 13 amino acids. The CDR3: CASSLTPYQPQHF. As DNA, the CDR3 is TGTGCCAGCAGTCTTACACCATATCAGCCCCAGCATTTT.

This rearrangement joins TRBV5-1 to TRBJ2-5; 10 bases match TRBD1. V gave up 4 bases and J gave up 4 bases; unmatched junction bases: 1. Looked up from germline, CDR1 is SGHRS and CDR2 is YFSETQ. The CDR3 totals 13 residues. Here the CDR3 reads CASSRTGGETQYF. The CDR3 nucleotides read TGCGCCAGCAGCAGGACAGGGGGAGAGACCCAGTACTTC. The full variable domain, its missing parts supplied by reference TRBV5-1 and TRBJ2-5, is KAGVTQTPRYLIKTRGQQVTLSCSPISGHRSVSWYQQTPGQGLQFLFEYFSETQRNKGNFPGRFSGRQFSNSRSEMNVSTLELGDSALYLCASSRTGGETQYFGPGTRLLVL.

This chain links TRBV6-5 with TRBJ2-7, with D maybe TRBD1 (6 bases). Per germline, CDR1 MNHEY and CDR2 SVGAGI. The length of the CDR3 is 14 residues. Trimming removed 5 bases at V and 0 bases at J, with 11 bases between. The CDR3 DNA is TGTGCCAGCAGTCGGACAGTCAGCTCCTACGAGCAGTACTTC. Encoded protein: CASSRTVSSYEQYF.

The chain joins TRBV18 to TRBJ2-3; D not resolved. The germline V gene encodes CDR1 KGHSH and CDR2 LQKENI. CDR3 length equals 12 residues. V lost 2 bases, J lost 5 bases, and 5 bases lay in between. The CDR3 sequence is CASSPSRDTQYF. The CDR3 DNA follows: TGTGCCAGCTCACCAAGTAGAGATACGCAGTATTTT.

V and J are TRBV29-1 and TRBJ1-4; 7 nucleotides line up with TRBD1. V lost 5 bases to trimming and J lost 6 bases; unmatched junction nucleotides: 6. This CDR3 region has 13 residues. Germline assignment: CDR1 SQVTM and CDR2 ANQGSEA. CDR3 loop: CSVFRDSHEKLFF. The CDR3 DNA is TGCAGCGTTTTCCGGGACAGCCATGAAAAACTGTTTTTT.

The rearrangement joins TRBV15 to TRBJ1-5, with a weak D call TRBD1 (6 bases). The germline gives CDR1 LNHNV, CDR2 YYDKDF (reference sequence). This CDR3 contains 18 residues. Trimming cost V 1 base and J 4 bases, with 20 bases left between them. CDR3 amino acids: CATSRAPGPYQGNQPQHF. CDR3 nucleotide sequence: TGTGCCACCAGCAGAGCCCCGGGGCCCTACCAGGGGAATCAGCCCCAGCATTTT.

The chain uses TRBV5-1 and TRBJ1-1, with 9 bases matching TRBD1. The CDR3 is 18 residues long. Per the germline V gene, CDR1 is SGHRS and CDR2 is YFSETQ. V shed 1 base and J 7 bases; nucleotides not matched to a gene: 17. The CDR3, as DNA: TGCGCCAGCAGCTTGACAGGGGGCAGGATGGGGTCCGACAGTGAAGCTTTCTTT. Encoded protein: CASSLTGGRMGSDSEAFF.

The chain is built from TRBV27 and TRBJ1-5; D possibly corresponds to TRBD1 (6 bases). The CDR3 length is 14 residues. Germline V gene sequence: CDR1 MNHEY, CDR2 SMNVEV (reference sequence). The V end lost 5 bases, the J end lost 6 bases, and 14 bases lay between the germline ends. DNA of the CDR3: TGTGCCAGCAGTATGGGGGCTGCGGGTCAGCCCCAGCATTTT. This translates into CASSMGAAGQPQHF.

V usage is TRBV28 and J usage is TRBJ1-1, with no clear D. The germline CDR1 and CDR2 sequences are MDHEN and SYDVKM. The CDR3 runs to 12 residues. Trimming stripped 5 bases from V and 6 bases from J, with 10 bases between. The CDR3 loop reads CASSQKRAEAFF. CDR3 nucleotides: TGTGCCAGCAGTCAGAAGCGTGCTGAAGCTTTCTTT.